This T cell receptor (beta chain) derives from a study of cytomegalovirus exposure and HLA in healthy donors (dated by TCRdb to about 2017). The study in broad terms: An earlier analysis of approximately 640 of the donors reported approximately 300 Gb of sequence data and roughly 110 million unique TCR beta sequences from roughly 180 million T cells. About 280 gigabases of sequencing data and roughly 90 million unique TCR sequences were included in an early release covering about 620 HLA-typed donors. Of the roughly 400 genotyped donors, 75% to 85% were placed in the genetic ancestry cluster associated with self-reported Caucasian donors. The study was designed to test whether signatures of past pathogen exposure could be identified by cataloging public T cell receptors. Using immunosequencing, the study profiled T cell repertoires from fewer than 850 subjects and related those repertoires to cytomegalovirus serostatus. In addition to the first cohort of 650 to 800 subjects, a separate validation cohort of some 120 different subjects was used. To predict cytomegalovirus infection status, the study combined high-throughput TCR immunosequencing, statistical association of individual TCRs with disease status, and machine learning. In a later analysis, previously published TCR beta repertoires from 500 to 750 donors were re-analyzed and high-resolution HLA genotyping was added so that TCR occurrence patterns could be studied. Rather than drawing on any new phenotypic data, the later analysis identified candidate immune exposures from TCR beta sequences and the way those sequences occurred across donors. To decide whether each TCR beta V gene segment behaved as functional or pseudogenic, an earlier analysis of approximately 590 of the donors relied on high-throughput TCR beta sequencing. Donor age, sex, ethnicity and CMV serostatus were collected together with the repertoire data. A later genetic analysis used genome-wide SNP genotypes for about 65% of the roughly 670 donors, treating that subset as a discovery cohort. All discovery cohort repertoires had been generated on a single sequencing platform. HLA typing included class I and class II loci at four-digit resolution. Typing coverage varied by locus: roughly 629-640 donors for A, B, C, DRB1 and DQB1; roughly 510 for DQA1; over 600 for DPA1; roughly 470 for DPB1. Several DR-DQ haplotypes were handled as single units for association and clustering because linkage in the cohort was strong. Across some 400 genotyped donors of the cohort, an average of about 240,000 unique TCR beta nucleotide sequences per donor were sequenced, and roughly 20% of those sequences were non-productive. Study-wide findings and limitations: V-gene and J-gene trimming of TCR beta chains was associated with a missense DCLRE1C variant in a later genetic analysis, and the association was replicated in an independent cohort. The authors suggested that the approach could potentially be extended to other disease states and immunological phenotypes. Because counts were too low, more than 15 rarely observed V segments, including chromosome 9 orphons, were left out of the earlier analysis of approximately 580 of the donors. The presence/absence analyses assumed that sequencing depth was roughly uniform across donors, and that assumption may not be true. Correlated functional status among segregating V segments might be attributable to linkage disequilibrium, but an unknown experimental factor could not be ruled out. According to a later genetic analysis, donors in an Asian-associated ancestry cluster had fewer N-insertions in productive TCRs than the roughly 700-donor mean. The classifier was reported to diagnose cytomegalovirus status with high specificity and sensitivity in both the original and validation cohorts. In a later analysis, HLA-associated TCR beta chains were found to be more clonally expanded and to have lower generation probabilities than equally common non-associated chains. Assigning TCR associations to individual alleles was difficult when HLA alleles, especially DR and DQ, strongly co-occurred. Because HLA typing was unavailable for some donors at each locus, only the typed subset was used in association tests. A further reported finding was that TCR beta sequences accurately predicted the HLA-A and HLA-B alleles for most subjects in the first cohort. Some IMGT-functional V segments, including TRBV6-2 and TRBV6-3, could not be distinguished by the 87-base-pair reads and were therefore excluded. A cluster of highly shared sequence variants was judged likely to be a technical artifact of the sequencing pipeline. According to a later analysis, TCR association rates differed among HLA loci, with DRB1 alleles showing the most associated TCRs and HLA-C alleles showing the fewest. A later analysis associated roughly 17,000 TCR beta sequences with specific HLA alleles at a false discovery rate of 0.05. The study gave a list of more than 150 TCR beta chains associated with cytomegalovirus. CMV serostatus was the only immune exposure information available for the cohort. In a later analysis, most CMV-associated TCR beta chains were found to appear HLA-restricted, with HLA associations seemingly driven largely by CMV exposure. Broadly in line with IMGT annotations, most TCR beta V segments showed up in productive rearrangements about 87% or about 30% of the time in an earlier analysis of 450 to 750 of the donors. Most TCR sequences were seen in very few donors, while some public TCRs were found in many individuals. A later analysis reported that several top co-occurrence clusters appeared linked to parvovirus B19, influenza, CMV and Epstein-Barr virus. This cohort had only TCR beta chains sequenced, and the lack of alpha or paired-chain data limited which features could be detected. In vitro tests confirmed that a few of the cytomegalovirus-associated TCR beta chains recognize cytomegalovirus antigens.

The cohort comprised some 730 healthy bone marrow donors. At the time of sampling, all cohort members were nominally healthy, though unrecorded immune exposures were likely present. The donor was CMV seropositive and belonged to the group of 250 to 350 seropositive cohort members. Each donor provided a peripheral blood sample, and peripheral blood mononuclear cells were used for TCR beta sequencing. Genomic DNA was extracted from the blood cell samples with the Qiagen DNeasy Blood Extraction Kit. This clone was picked up one time. This clone's antigen is unknown. No much larger clone exists at a distance of one base, and base qualities are not known. The method was the immunoSEQ multiplex PCR assay. A mixture of 60 forward primers for TCR Vbeta segments and 13 reverse primers for TCR Jbeta segments was used in the multiplex PCR. The CDR3 region of rearranged TCR beta genes was amplified from genomic DNA by a multiplex PCR assay. Amplified TCR beta libraries were sequenced as 87-base-pair reads on the Illumina HiSeq System. As for the original processing: A later analysis counted approximately 84 million unique TCR beta chains across the approximately 700 repertoires, and around 9.9 million of these chains were shared by at least two donors. Raw reads were error-corrected and collapsed into unique sequences with a nearest-neighbor algorithm that merged closely related sequences to remove PCR and sequencing errors. To assign V, D and J gene segments, CDR3 sequences were aligned to IMGT reference sequences. For a sequence to be retained, at least a six-nucleotide match to both a V gene segment and a J gene segment was required. Rearrangements were called productive when the CDR3 lacked stop codons and stayed in frame with V and J; all others were non-productive. Following IMGT convention, CDR3 was defined as the stretch from the second conserved V-encoded cysteine up to the conserved J-encoded phenylalanine. In an earlier analysis of 550 to 650 of the donors, sequences lacking an unambiguous match to a single V gene segment were excluded. In an earlier analysis of more than 500 of the donors, a V segment was called functional when productive rearrangements were above 56.7%, and segregating when the standard deviation between donors exceeded 5%. To diagnose cytomegalovirus status from the catalog of TCR beta chain sequences, a statistical classification framework was built. A later analysis assigned V and J genes by comparing TCR nucleotide sequences with IMGT/GENE-DB human TR gene sequences. The TCRdist pipeline was used in a later analysis to assign CDR3 sequences and most-parsimonious VDJ recombination scenarios. A later analysis defined each TCR beta chain by its CDR3 amino acid sequence plus V-gene family, and excluded reads lacking a unique V-gene family. In a later analysis, several hundred highly shared, low-generation-probability nucleotide sequences were removed to address suspected cross-contamination and a sequencing artifact. In a later analysis, a clonal expansion index was calculated for each public chain from normalized within-repertoire ranks of inferred template counts. Generation probabilities in a later analysis came from a VDJ recombination model fitted to out-of-frame rearrangements, and those results were checked against IGoR. In a later analysis, TCR-TCR, TCR-HLA and TCR-CMV co-occurrence was scored with hypergeometric tests, and a repertoire-size bias correction was applied to TCR pairs. A later analysis estimated false discovery rates by permuting HLA or CMV assignments 20 times. In a later analysis, co-occurring TCRs were grouped with DBSCAN, and TCRdist sequence similarity was added when clustering was performed within HLA-allele-positive subsets. For co-occurrence clustering, repertoires with fewer than 30,000 or more than 120,000 public chains were excluded, along with several repertoires with anomalous nucleotide sharing. TCRdb stores this immuneACCESS table with in-frame sequences only. Part of the clones is absent; in the studies checked, under half of the shortfall reflects unresolved V genes, and no reason is known for the rest. That table furnishes V, J and clone size, whereas the DNA furnished D and trimming. The sample table holds 100,000 to 150,000 clones, of which under 85% were seen once. The ten largest make up approximately 5.4% of the sample.

Including the terminal cysteine and phenylalanine, the CDR3 comprises 14 residues. The entry retains the CDR3 DNA only, 42 bases that are in frame from base 1. From a lookup of the germline V gene, CDR1 and CDR2 are SNHLY and FYNNEI. Cut back by 3 bases and 3 bases, the V and J ends lie 12 bases apart. The receptor chain draws on TRBV2 and TRBJ2-7; perhaps TRBD2 is the D gene, with 5 bases matching. This receptor was obtained from a woman aged 50 to 65 in good health and CMV-seropositive. Material: PBMCs. CDR3 protein: CASSEFEEVYEQYF. The nucleotides are TGTGCCAGCAGTGAGTTTGAGGAGGTCTACGAGCAGTACTTC.